One sample yielded the 30 T cell receptor beta chains listed below, sequenced in a study of CD8+ T cells in alopecia areata. It was cDNA, reverse transcribed from extracted RNA, that served as the sequencing template. TCRdb's copy holds only in-frame clones and misses some; the assay was immunoSEQ multiplex PCR. The sample records some 130,000 clones, around 49% being singletons. The specimen was CD8+ T cells sorted from blood, collected at week 0. Source of these receptors: a human donor with alopecia areata.

This chain joins TRBV6-5 and TRBJ1-1; D is perhaps TRBD1 (6 bases). This CDR3 comprises 15 residues. Germline V gives CDR1 MNHEY, CDR2 SVGAGI. V gave up 8 bases and J gave up 0 bases, with 16 bases separating them. The CDR3 region has the DNA TGTGCCAGCGCACTGTGGCAGGGGATGAACACTGAAGCTTTCTTT. Protein sequence: CASALWQGMNTEAFF.

The rearrangement links TRBV9 to TRBJ1-3; D gene uncertain. The CDR3 totals 14 residues. Trimming removed 1 base at V and 2 bases at J, with 7 bases between. The V gene's germline CDR1 is SGDLS and CDR2 YYNGEE. CDR3 nucleotides: TGTGCCAGCAGCGTATCAAGGGCTGGAAACACCATATATTTT. Translated, it gives CASSVSRAGNTIYF.

The rearrangement uses TRBV9 and TRBJ2-7, with 8 bases lining up with TRBD1. CDR1 is SGDLS and CDR2 is YYNGEE in the germline V gene. The CDR3 runs 14 residues. J gave up 0 bases and V 5 bases, and 4 bases lay outside the gene matches. The CDR3 protein is CASSPGGNSYEQYF. DNA for the CDR3: TGTGCCAGCAGTCCAGGGGGCAACTCCTACGAGCAGTACTTC.

The sample holds one count of this clone. The chain carries TRBV29-1 and TRBJ1-2; the D gene is possibly TRBD1 (6 bases). Germline CDR1 and CDR2: SQVTM and ANQGSEA. The CDR3 is 13 residues long. The germline V and J ends were trimmed by 6 bases and 4 bases, with 15 bases remaining between them. The CDR3 DNA sequence: TGCAGCGTCTTAAACCCGGGGGCCTATGGCTACACCTTC. It yields the protein CSVLNPGAYGYTF.

This clone came up a few times. The chain is built from TRBV7-9 and TRBJ2-2; D is unresolved. V lost 1 base, J lost 1 base, and 4 bases lay in between. The germline gives CDR1 SEHNR, CDR2 FQNEAQ (reference sequence). The CDR3 extends over 14 amino acids. In DNA, the CDR3 is TGTGCCAGCAGCTTAGTCCTGAACACCGGGGAGCTGTTTTTT. Translation: CASSLVLNTGELFF.

The chain employs TRBV7-9 and TRBJ1-1; D is unresolved. The CDR3 contains 12 residues. The germline V gene has CDR1 SEHNR and CDR2 FQNEAQ (reference sequence). The ends were cut back, 6 bases at V and 4 bases at J, with 9 bases in the middle. The DNA of the CDR3 is TGTGCCAGCAGATCGTCGAGCACTGAAGCTTTCTTT. This sequence encodes CASRSSSTEAFF.

This clone is a singleton in its sample. The V and J genes are TRBV5-4 and TRBJ2-5; 8 bases fit TRBD1. The length of the CDR3 is 14 residues. Germline lookup yields CDR1 SGHNT and CDR2 YYREEE (reference sequence). The junction had 6 bases not matched to a gene; V was cut back by 4 bases and J by 4 bases. The CDR3 protein is CASSPDRAVETQYF. The CDR3 coding sequence is TGTGCCAGCAGCCCGGACAGGGCGGTAGAGACCCAGTACTTC.

The J gene is TRBJ2-3, the V gene TRBV6-5; TRBD2 aligns across 8 bases. The CDR3 length is 16 residues. In germline, CDR1 is MNHEY, CDR2 SVGAGI. J gave up 1 base and V 2 bases, and 5 bases lay outside the gene matches. The CDR3 DNA is TGTGCCAGCAGTTACCTCGGGCGGGGGGGCACAGATACGCAGTATTTT. Protein product: CASSYLGRGGTDTQYF.

V is TRBV5-6 and J is TRBJ1-5; D gene unclear. Per germline, CDR1 SGHDT and CDR2 YYEEEE. The V and J ends lost 0 bases and 4 bases respectively, with 2 bases between them. The CDR3 sequence is 12 residues long. This chain's CDR3 is CASSLENQPQHF. The CDR3 region has the DNA TGTGCCAGCAGCTTGGAGAATCAGCCCCAGCATTTT.

This clone was detected only once. The chain carries TRBV27 and TRBJ2-5, with D possibly matching TRBD2 (5 bases). The germline gives CDR1 MNHEY, CDR2 SMNVEV (reference sequence). Trimming shortened V by 5 bases and J by 2 bases, and 9 bases separated the two germline ends. The CDR3 is 13 residues long. CDR3 residues: CASSPSLQETQYF. CDR3 nucleotide sequence: TGTGCCAGCAGTCCTAGCCTACAAGAGACCCAGTACTTC.

The rearrangement uses TRBV27 and TRBJ1-2, with D perhaps matching TRBD1 (6 bases). Trimming stripped 4 bases from V and 4 bases from J, with 22 bases between. The CDR3 has 17 residues. The germline V gene encodes CDR1 MNHEY and CDR2 SMNVEV (reference sequence). This chain's CDR3 is CASSSEGHRETFYGYTF. In DNA form, the CDR3 reads TGTGCCAGCAGTTCGGAAGGGCACAGGGAAACTTTCTATGGCTACACCTTC.

The genes are TRBV4-2 and TRBJ1-1; D gene unclear. There are 12 residues in the CDR3. Germline CDR1 is LGHNA and CDR2 is YNFKEQ. The germline V and J ends were trimmed by 6 bases and 1 base, with 6 bases remaining between them. The CDR3 here is CASRAENTEAFF. CDR3 sequence (DNA): TGTGCCAGCAGGGCGGAGAACACTGAAGCTTTCTTT.

This clone was found a few times. The genes are TRBV7-5 and TRBJ2-5; TRBD1 is the table's D call and was not checked against the DNA. TRBV7-5 is described as a pseudogene. This CDR3 spans 16 amino acids. The CDR3 protein is CASSPTGPQGQETQYF. As DNA, the CDR3 is TGTGCCAGCAGCCCCACAGGCCCCCAGGGCCAAGAGACCCAGTACTTC.

The chain joins TRBV7-9 to TRBJ2-2; TRBD1 matches at 7 bases. The germline V gene encodes CDR1 SEHNR and CDR2 FQNEAQ (reference sequence). The CDR3 loop spans 19 amino acids. Trimming removed 7 bases from V and 3 bases from J; junction bases left unmatched: 20. The CDR3 loop is CASIPILGQRTWDTGELFF. The CDR3 DNA is TGTGCCAGCATCCCCATATTGGGACAGAGGACCTGGGACACCGGGGAGCTGTTTTTT.

The CDR3 DNA reads TGCGCCAGCAGCTTGGAACAGGGGATATACAATGAGCAGTTCTTC. Its translation is CASSLEQGIYNEQFF. The chain employs TRBV5-1 and TRBJ2-1; 7 bases match TRBD1. The germline V gene has CDR1 SGHRS and CDR2 YFSETQ. The CDR3 has 15 amino acids. V dropped 0 bases and J dropped 4; count of bases not matched to a gene: 4.

The J gene is TRBJ1-4, the V gene TRBV7-9; TRBD1 might be the D (6 bases). Germline CDR1 SEHNR, CDR2 FQNEAQ (reference sequence). V dropped 3 bases and J dropped 14 bases, with 19 bases sitting between them. The CDR3 consists of 14 residues. CDR3 sequence: CASSLSEAAGALFF. In nucleotides, the CDR3 is TGTGCCAGCAGCTTGTCCGAGGCCGCAGGGGCTCTGTTTTTT. Full variable domain (rest looked up from reference TRBV7-9 and TRBJ1-4): DTGVSQNPRHKITKRGQNVTFRCDPISEHNRLYWYRQTLGQGPEFLTYFQNEAQLEKSRLLSDRFSAERPKGSFSTLEIQRTEQGDSAMYLCASSLSEAAGALFFGSGTQLSVL.

This sequence joins TRBV4-2 and TRBJ2-1; 8 positions match TRBD2. Trimming cost V 4 bases and J 9 bases; bases outside gene matches: 14. The CDR3 is made up of 16 amino acids. Germline lookup yields CDR1 LGHNA and CDR2 YNFKEQ. The CDR3: CASSPIGERGPGEQFF. The CDR3 DNA is TGTGCCAGCAGCCCCATCGGCGAGCGGGGGCCGGGTGAGCAGTTCTTC.

V and J are TRBV27 and TRBJ1-5, with D possibly TRBD1 on 5 matching bases. The CDR3 totals 14 residues. Germline values: CDR1 MNHEY, CDR2 SMNVEV (reference sequence). Trimming cost V 5 bases and J 6 bases, with 14 bases left between them. CDR3 loop: CASSIQGGSQPQHF. DNA of the CDR3: TGTGCCAGCAGTATCCAGGGAGGAAGTCAGCCCCAGCATTTT.

V is TRBV27 and J is TRBJ1-2, with D unresolved. Germline V CDR1 and CDR2: MNHEY, SMNVEV (reference sequence). The CDR3 totals 14 residues. The V end was cut by 8 bases, the J end by 7 bases, with 20 bases between. The CDR3 sequence: CASGKLGLEPGYTF. The CDR3 DNA sequence: TGTGCCAGCGGAAAGTTGGGCCTAGAGCCTGGCTACACCTTC.

V gene TRBV30 combines with J gene TRBJ2-1; D perhaps matches TRBD2 (5 bases). CDR1 is GTSNPN, CDR2 SVGIG, per germline (reference sequence). The CDR3 is 12 amino acids. V dropped 1 base and J dropped 10 bases, with 11 bases sitting between them. The CDR3: CAWSAKRGEQFF. The CDR3 region has the DNA TGTGCCTGGAGTGCGAAAAGAGGGGAGCAGTTCTTC.

This clone was observed at least ten times. The CDR3 reads CASSYNSGANVLTF. CDR3 sequence (DNA): TGTGCCAGCAGTTACAACTCTGGGGCCAACGTCCTGACTTTC. The V and J genes are TRBV6-4 and TRBJ2-6; the D is unclear. Trimming stripped 5 bases from V and 0 bases from J, with 5 bases between. There are 14 residues in the CDR3. Germline lookup yields CDR1 MRHNA and CDR2 SNTAGT.

V is TRBV30 and J is TRBJ2-7; D possibly corresponds to TRBD2 (5 bases). V lost 0 bases to trimming and J lost 6 bases, with 12 bases between them. The CDR3 spans 13 residues. Germline V gives CDR1 GTSNPN, CDR2 SVGIG (reference sequence). The chain's CDR3 is CAWSVDARVEQYF. CDR3 sequence (DNA): TGTGCCTGGAGTGTAGATGCGAGGGTCGAGCAGTACTTC. Supplemented by reference TRBV30 and TRBJ2-7, the full variable domain reads SQTIHQWPATLVQPVGSPLSLECTVEGTSNPNLYWYRQAAGRGLQLLFYSVGIGQISSEVPQNLSASRPQDRQFILSSKKLLLSDSGFYLCAWSVDARVEQYFGPGTRLTVT.

This clone came up a few times. The chain has TRBV30 and TRBJ1-1; D is uncertain. The V end lost 4 bases, the J end lost 6 bases, and 12 bases lay between the germline ends. Germline CDR1 reads GTSNPN; CDR2 reads SVGIG (reference sequence). The length of the CDR3 is 12 residues. In nucleotides, the CDR3 is TGTGCCTGGAAAAAGGGCTTCCCTGAAGCTTTCTTT. Translating it yields CAWKKGFPEAFF.

CDR3 DNA: TGCGCCAGCAGCCAAGAAGGTGGGGGCTGGAACTATGGCTACACCTTC. Translation: CASSQEGGGWNYGYTF. The rearrangement uses TRBV4-3 and TRBJ1-2; weak D call: TRBD1 (6 bases). The CDR3 length is 16 residues. Trimming shortened V by 0 bases and J by 2 bases, and 13 bases separated the two germline ends. Germline loops: CDR1 LGHNA, CDR2 YSLEER.

V gene TRBV5-5 combines with J gene TRBJ2-3; tentatively, D is TRBD2 (6 bases). CDR1 is SGHKS and CDR2 is YYEKEE in the germline V gene (reference sequence). Trimming stripped 0 bases from V and 0 bases from J, with 11 bases between. This CDR3 has 16 amino acids. CDR3 residues: CASSLGRGFSTDTQYF. The CDR3 nucleotides are TGTGCCAGCAGCTTGGGACGGGGGTTTAGCACAGATACGCAGTATTTT.

The chain is built from TRBV29-1 and TRBJ2-1; D might be TRBD1 or TRBD2, each matching 6 bases. This CDR3 has 13 residues. V was clipped by 3 bases and J by 8 bases, with 14 bases between them. Germline V gene lookup returns CDR1 SQVTM and CDR2 ANQGSEA. DNA of the CDR3: TGCAGCGTTGAGGGAAGGAGGGGGTATGAGCAGTTCTTC. It codes for CSVEGRRGYEQFF.

In nucleotides, the CDR3 is TGTGCCAGCAGCTCCCTCTCAGCGGACAGGCGGGGGACTGAAGCTTTCTTT. The encoded protein is CASSSLSADRRGTEAFF. The J gene is TRBJ1-1, the V gene TRBV13, with 7 bases that match TRBD1. The CDR3 covers 17 residues. Per germline, CDR1 PRHDT and CDR2 FYEKMQ (reference sequence). Trimming took 4 bases from V and 5 from J; bases not matched to a gene: 16.

The chain is built from TRBV27 and TRBJ2-3; 9 bases align to TRBD2. The germline V gene has CDR1 MNHEY and CDR2 SMNVEV (reference sequence). J gave up 3 bases and V 6 bases, and 10 bases lay outside the gene matches. The CDR3 sequence is 16 residues long. CDR3 loop: CASSSPLAGGTDTQYF. CDR3 nucleotide sequence: TGTGCCAGCAGCTCTCCGCTGGCGGGGGGGACAGATACGCAGTATTTT.

The chain employs TRBV5-6 and TRBJ1-1; the match to TRBD1 covers 7 bases. Germline CDR1 SGHDT, CDR2 YYEEEE. V lost 3 bases, J lost 7 bases, and 6 bases stayed unmatched. The CDR3 is 13 amino acids. CDR3 DNA sequence: TGTGCCAGCAGCTGGGACAGCTTGGATGAAGCTTTCTTT. This translates into CASSWDSLDEAFF.

This clone has only a few counts. V and J are TRBV13 and TRBJ1-1, with D perhaps TRBD1 (6 bases). This CDR3 has 18 amino acids. The ends were cut back, 3 bases at V and 1 base at J, with 21 bases in the middle. The germline V gene encodes CDR1 PRHDT and CDR2 FYEKMQ (reference sequence). CDR3 protein: CASSLTVLGGDSNTEAFF. The DNA for the CDR3 is TGTGCCAGCAGCTTGACGGTTTTAGGGGGGGACTCGAACACTGAAGCTTTCTTT.